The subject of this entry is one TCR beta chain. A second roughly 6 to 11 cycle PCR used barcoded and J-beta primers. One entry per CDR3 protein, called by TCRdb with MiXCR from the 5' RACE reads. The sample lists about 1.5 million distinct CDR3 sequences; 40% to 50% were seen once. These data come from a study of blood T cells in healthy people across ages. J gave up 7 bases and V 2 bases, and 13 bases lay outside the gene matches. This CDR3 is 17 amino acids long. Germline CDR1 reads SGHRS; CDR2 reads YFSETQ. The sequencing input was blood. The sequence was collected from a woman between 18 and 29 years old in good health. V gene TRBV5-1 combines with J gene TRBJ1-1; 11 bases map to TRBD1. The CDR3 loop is CASSLLGTGGVNGEAFF. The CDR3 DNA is TGCGCCAGCAGCTTACTAGGGACAGGGGGTGTGAACGGTGAAGCTTTCTTT.